Reported below is one T cell receptor (beta chain). Different DNA sequences within this sample yield the same CDR3. The data are from a study of shared clonotypes between healthy human individuals. Methods used by the authors: Junction-only sequences without quality scores came from ImmunoSEQ, so filtering differed. Generated by immunoSEQ multiplex PCR, the TCRdb table keeps only in-frame clones and is missing some. From that table come the V and J calls and clone size; the DNA was used to work out D and trimming. The data contain roughly 96,000 clones, roughly half of them singletons. V lost 3 bases and J lost 4, with 3 bases in between. CDR1 is KGHSH and CDR2 is LQKENI in the germline V gene. This CDR3 comprises 11 residues. Donors comprised healthy HIV-negative adults lacking recent acute infections or vaccinations. All donors were Caucasian adults living in Nashville, Tennessee.

The sequence derives from a woman aged 35 to 49 in good health. Some clones in this sample may be carry-over from other donors' samples. V is TRBV18 and J is TRBJ2-5; unclear D gene. Material: PBMCs. The CDR3 bases are TGTGCCAGCTCACCGGGAGAGACCCAGTACTTC. Its translation: CASSPGETQYF.